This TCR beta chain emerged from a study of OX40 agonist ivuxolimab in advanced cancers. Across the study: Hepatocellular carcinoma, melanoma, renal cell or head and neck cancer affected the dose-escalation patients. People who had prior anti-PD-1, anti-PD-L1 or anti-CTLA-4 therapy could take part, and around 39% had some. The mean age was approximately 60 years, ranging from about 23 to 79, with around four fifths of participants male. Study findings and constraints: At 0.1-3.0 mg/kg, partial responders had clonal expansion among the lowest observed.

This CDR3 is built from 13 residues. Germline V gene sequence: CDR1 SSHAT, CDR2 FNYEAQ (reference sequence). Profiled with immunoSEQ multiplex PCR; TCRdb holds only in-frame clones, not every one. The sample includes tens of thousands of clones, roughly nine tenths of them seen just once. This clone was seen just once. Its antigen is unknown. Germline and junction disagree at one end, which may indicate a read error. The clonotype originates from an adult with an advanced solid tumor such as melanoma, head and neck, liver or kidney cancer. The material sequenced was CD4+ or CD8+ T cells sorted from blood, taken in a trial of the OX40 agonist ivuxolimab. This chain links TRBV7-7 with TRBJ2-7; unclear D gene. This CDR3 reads CASSPVGSYEQYF. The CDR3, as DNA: TGTGCTAGCAGCCCAGTAGGTTCCTACGAGCAGTACTTC.